The present T cell receptor (beta chain) was sequenced within a study of T-cell memory formation after mild COVID-19. The study, taken as a whole, reports: CD4/CD8 balance characterized clones contracting day 15 to 85, and CD4+ skew characterized later expanders. Contracting CD4+ clones lay largely in CM and EM, with CD8+ ones residing in EMRA. In pre-infection memory, a portion of responding clones appeared, which suggested that cross-reactive memory joined.

Germline values: CDR1 SEHNR, CDR2 FQNEAQ (reference sequence). The length of the CDR3 is 14 residues. Trimming removed 6 bases from V and 3 bases from J; junction bases left unmatched: 6. The authors produced TCR alpha and TCR beta cDNA libraries with sample barcodes and UMIs by 5'RACE using constant-segment primers. TCRdb recomputed calls from the 5' RACE reads with MiXCR, one row per CDR3 protein. The sample consists of roughly 550,000 distinct CDR3 sequences, roughly 20% of them appearing once. This clonotype was observed at least ten times. Its specificity is unknown. The V gene is TRBV7-9, the J gene TRBJ2-7, with TRBD1 matching over 9 bases. This clonotype originated in an adult woman who had mild COVID-19 (a few samples of this study predate the infection). Cell type and time point are not known. The sequencing sample was made of PBMCs or a T cell subset sorted from them (not recorded which). CDR3 in amino acids: CASSPTTGGYEQYF. The CDR3 region has the DNA TGTGCCAGCAGTCCCACGACAGGGGGCTACGAGCAGTACTTC.